Each of the 25 T cell receptor beta chains below was sequenced from the same sample in a study of shared clonotypes between healthy human individuals. TCRdb's copy holds only in-frame clones and misses some; the assay was immunoSEQ multiplex PCR. The sample consists of approximately 700,000 clones, about 80% of them appearing once. Sequencing used memory CD4+ T cells sorted from blood. Subset indicated: CD45RA-negative fraction. These receptors were taken from a woman aged 25 to 39 in good health.

This clone was observed a handful of times. The CDR3 DNA follows: TGTGCCATCATGATGCCGGGAGAATCCAACAATGAGCAGTTCTTC. Amino acid sequence: CAIMMPGESNNEQFF. J is TRBJ2-1 and V is TRBV10-3; D possibly corresponds to TRBD2 (6 bases). The CDR3 sequence is 15 residues long. Germline CDR1 reads ENHRY; CDR2 reads SYGVKD. Trimming shortened V by 7 bases and J by 5 bases, and 18 bases separated the two germline ends.

This chain links TRBV4-1 with TRBJ2-5, with D possibly matching TRBD2 (6 bases). CDR3 length: 16 residues. The V end was cut by 1 base, the J end by 5 bases, with 17 bases between. The V gene's germline CDR1 is MGHRA and CDR2 YSYEKL. The CDR3 bases are TGCGCCAGCAGCCAAGGGGGGGTGTTAGCCGGTGAGACCCAGTACTTC. As protein: CASSQGGVLAGETQYF.

V and J are TRBV7-9 and TRBJ1-6; 8 bases fit TRBD1. With V trimmed by 6 bases and J by 10 bases, 14 bases remained unmatched. Looked up from germline, CDR1 is SEHNR and CDR2 is FQNEAQ (reference sequence). The CDR3 has 16 residues. The CDR3 sequence: CASSQGEGTGRSPLHF. DNA for the CDR3: TGTGCCAGCAGTCAAGGGGAGGGGACAGGAAGGTCACCCCTCCACTTT.

The V call is TRBV28, the J call TRBJ1-2; TRBD1 matches 9 bases. Germline lookup yields CDR1 MDHEN and CDR2 SYDVKM. CDR3 size: 14 residues. V shed 3 bases and J 6 bases; nucleotides not matched to a gene: 5. The CDR3 nucleotides read TGTGCCAGCAGTTTGGGGGACAGGGTGAATGGCTACACCTTC. Protein product: CASSLGDRVNGYTF.

This clone was counted a few times. The chain combines TRBV6-1 with TRBJ2-3, with D possibly TRBD2 on 5 matching bases. In germline, CDR1 is MNHNS, CDR2 SASEGT. Deletions cut 7 bases from V and 3 bases from J, with 17 bases between. The CDR3 spans 15 residues. The CDR3 loop is CASTLMRERTDTQYF. Here the CDR3 DNA reads TGTGCCAGCACCCTCATGAGGGAAAGAACAGATACGCAGTATTTT.

V and J are TRBV27 and TRBJ2-2, with a weak D call TRBD2 (6 bases). The CDR3 sequence is 14 residues long. The germline CDR1 and CDR2 sequences are MNHEY and SMNVEV (reference sequence). V lost 6 bases to trimming and J lost 4 bases, with 12 bases between them. The CDR3 sequence: CASRLDSGTGELFF. CDR3 coding DNA: TGTGCCAGCAGATTAGATAGCGGCACCGGGGAGCTGTTTTTT.

This clone is a singleton in its sample. The sample has other DNA sequences that encode this CDR3 too. This chain joins TRBV5-1 and TRBJ2-3; D remains unclear. The length of the CDR3 is 16 residues. Trimming removed 0 bases at V and 1 base at J, with 12 bases between. Germline V gene data show CDR1 as SGHRS and CDR2 as YFSETQ. CDR3 bases: TGCGCCAGCAGCTTGGCCCAAGGACCGGGCACAGATACGCAGTATTTT. Protein sequence: CASSLAQGPGTDTQYF.

V gene TRBV4-1 combines with J gene TRBJ1-3; 8 bases fit TRBD1. With 5 bases clipped from V and 0 bases from J, the junction kept 12 bases outside the gene matches. CDR3 size: 18 residues. CDR1 and CDR2 from the germline V gene are MGHRA and YSYEKL. CDR3 nucleotide sequence: TGCGCCAGCAGCTCCCGACTGCCGGGACAGGTCTCTGGAAACACCATATATTTT. Protein sequence: CASSSRLPGQVSGNTIYF.

This clone was observed a few times. CDR3 protein: CASSLAGTGFAGNTIYF. The CDR3 nucleotides are TGTGCCAGCAGCTTAGCCGGGACAGGGTTCGCGGGAAACACCATATATTTT. The chain combines TRBV7-2 with TRBJ1-3, with 9 bases fitting TRBD1. The germline V gene encodes CDR1 SGHTA and CDR2 FQGNSA. Trimming at V came to 0 bases and at J to 4 bases, leaving 7 bases not matched to a gene. The CDR3 length is 17 residues.

This clone came up many times. CDR3 bases: TGTGCCAGCAGGCGGGGCGATATTCAGCCCCAGCATTTT. This translates into CASRRGDIQPQHF. This chain connects TRBV2 to TRBJ1-5; tentative D call: TRBD1 (5 bases). Germline V gives CDR1 SNHLY, CDR2 FYNNEI. CDR3 length equals 13 residues. Trimming removed 6 bases from V and 6 bases from J, with 12 bases in between.

The chain links TRBV7-3 to TRBJ2-2, with D perhaps matching TRBD2 (5 bases). The CDR3 consists of 16 residues. V lost 3 bases and J lost 4, with 15 bases in between. Per germline, CDR1 SGHTA and CDR2 FQGTGA. The CDR3, as DNA: TGTGCCAGCAGCTTCAATCGGGGATCGGTCACCGGGGAGCTGTTTTTT. It specifies CASSFNRGSVTGELFF.

The rearrangement links TRBV11-2 to TRBJ2-5, with D hard to call. The CDR3 has 14 residues. The V end was cut by 6 bases, the J end by 7 bases, with 18 bases between. The germline CDR1 and CDR2 sequences are SGHAT and FQNNGV. In DNA form, the CDR3 reads TGTGCCAGCAGACTCGACCCCGACGTGCCGACCCAGTACTTC. Its translation is CASRLDPDVPTQYF.

The chain employs TRBV5-1 and TRBJ2-2; D might be TRBD2 (5 bases). This CDR3 spans 16 amino acids. V shed 4 bases and J shed 4 bases, with 17 bases lying between them. Germline V lookup: CDR1 SGHRS, CDR2 YFSETQ. CDR3 nucleotides: TGCGCCAGCAGCCTCCTAGCTGGTTTTGCCACCGGGGAGCTGTTTTTT. This gives the protein CASSLLAGFATGELFF.

This chain connects TRBV19 to TRBJ2-1; either TRBD1 or TRBD2 may fit D (7 bases each). V was pared by 3 bases and J by 15 bases, with 15 bases between. This CDR3 is 12 amino acids long. CDR1 and CDR2 from the germline V gene are LNHDA and SQIVND (reference sequence). The CDR3 sequence is CASSISGTEVFF. The CDR3 nucleotides are TGTGCCAGTAGTATCAGCGGGACAGAAGTGTTCTTC.

This clone showed up many times. The chain uses TRBV19 and TRBJ1-5; the D gene is possibly TRBD1 (5 bases). From germline, CDR1 is LNHDA and CDR2 SQIVND (reference sequence). Trimming cost V 7 bases and J 7 bases, with 17 bases left between them. The CDR3 loop spans 14 amino acids. CDR3 nucleotides: TGTGCCAGTAACACGGGAAGGGGCGGCCAGCCCCAGCATTTT. Residues: CASNTGRGGQPQHF.

This chain connects TRBV5-1 to TRBJ2-2, with D perhaps assigned TRBD1 or TRBD2 (5 bases each). Germline V gives CDR1 SGHRS, CDR2 YFSETQ. The CDR3 is 15 residues long. V lost 7 bases to trimming and J lost 1 base, with 14 bases between them. The CDR3, as DNA: TGCGCCAGCGCCGGTCCGGGGCGGAACACCGGGGAGCTGTTTTTT. This encodes CASAGPGRNTGELFF.

The chain couples TRBV19 to TRBJ2-7; TRBD2 matches at 10 bases. CDR1 is LNHDA and CDR2 is SQIVND in the germline V gene (reference sequence). The junction had 9 bases not matched to a gene; V was cut back by 5 bases and J by 2 bases. CDR3 length: 16 residues. CDR3 coding DNA: TGTGCCAGTAGTCTTTCTAGCGGGAGTCCAGCCTACGAGCAGTACTTC. Translation gives CASSLSSGSPAYEQYF.

J is TRBJ2-4 and V is TRBV28; the match to TRBD1 covers 7 bases. Germline CDR1 and CDR2: MDHEN and SYDVKM. The CDR3 covers 15 residues. Trimming took 2 bases from V and 4 from J; bases not matched to a gene: 5. The CDR3, as DNA: TGTGCCAGCAGTTTAGCAGGGGGTAGGAAAAACATTCAGTACTTC. Amino acid sequence: CASSLAGGRKNIQYF.

This clone was seen at least ten times. The rearrangement joins TRBV7-9 to TRBJ2-5, with 11 bases aligning to TRBD2. Looked up from germline, CDR1 is SEHNR and CDR2 is FQNEAQ (reference sequence). The J segment lost 0 bases and the V segment lost 10 bases, leaving 13 bases of the junction unmatched. The CDR3 totals 17 residues. The CDR3 DNA reads as TGTGCCACACGAGAGGCTAGCGGGAGGCAGTACCAAGAGACCCAGTACTTC. Amino acid sequence: CATREASGRQYQETQYF.

In regard to this clone: This specimen includes other DNA sequences encoding the same CDR3. Written as DNA, the CDR3 is TGCGCCAGCAGCTCTGACCTGAGCTCCTACAATGAGCAGTTCTTC. Its protein product is CASSSDLSSYNEQFF. The chain employs TRBV5-1 and TRBJ2-1; D remains ambiguous. V was clipped by 3 bases and J by 0 bases, with 10 bases between them. CDR3 length: 15 amino acids. The germline gives CDR1 SGHRS, CDR2 YFSETQ.

This clone was found many times. This chain connects TRBV28 to TRBJ2-2, with 9 bases aligning to TRBD1. Germline V gives CDR1 MDHEN, CDR2 SYDVKM. V lost 6 bases, J lost 7 bases, and 9 bases stayed unmatched. This CDR3 is built from 15 residues. The CDR3 nucleotides are TGTGCCAGCAGGTTTACCGGGACAGGGATCGGGGAGCTGTTTTTT. This encodes CASRFTGTGIGELFF.

This chain uses TRBV11-2 with TRBJ1-2; unclear D gene. The CDR3 contains 15 residues. Germline V lookup: CDR1 SGHAT, CDR2 FQNNGV. Trimming pared 5 bases from V and 4 bases from J, leaving 17 bases between. CDR3 region: CASSLGQSTGYGYTF. Here the CDR3 DNA reads TGTGCCAGCAGCCTAGGCCAGTCCACCGGCTATGGCTACACCTTC.

The CDR3 loop reads CASSRDRANTGELFF. In DNA form, the CDR3 reads TGTGCCAGCAGCCGGGACAGGGCGAACACCGGGGAGCTGTTTTTT. The chain has TRBV11-2 and TRBJ2-2; 9 bases map to TRBD1. Per germline, CDR1 SGHAT and CDR2 FQNNGV. J lost 0 bases, V lost 5 bases, and 1 base had no gene match. The CDR3 is made up of 15 amino acids.

The chain carries TRBV5-1 and TRBJ2-3; 12 bases are shared with TRBD2. The germline V gene has CDR1 SGHRS and CDR2 YFSETQ. There are 18 residues in the CDR3. V was clipped by 0 bases and J by 0 bases; unmatched bases: 5. CDR3 residues: CASSLGGLAGASTDTQYF. The CDR3 bases are TGCGCCAGCAGCTTGGGGGGACTAGCGGGCGCTAGCACAGATACGCAGTATTTT.

This CDR3 reads CASSLPGQTYEQYF. CDR3 nucleotides: TGTGCCAGCAGCTTACCGGGACAGACCTACGAGCAGTACTTC. This sequence joins TRBV27 and TRBJ2-7, with 7 bases lining up with TRBD1. This CDR3 has 14 amino acids. The trim removed 6 bases at V and 2 bases at J, leaving 7 bases unmatched. CDR1 is MNHEY and CDR2 is SMNVEV in the germline V gene (reference sequence).